Each of the 15 T cell receptor beta chains below was sequenced from the same sample in a study of cytomegalovirus exposure and HLA in healthy donors. The PCR contained 60 Vbeta and 13 Jbeta primers. Profiling relied on immunoSEQ multiplex PCR, and the TCRdb table lists in-frame clones only, not all of them. The table shows 160,000 or so clones, with around four fifths occurring only once. Sample: PBMCs. The receptors here all came from a man aged 18-30 years in good health and CMV-seropositive.

V usage is TRBV28 and J usage is TRBJ1-1; the D is unclear. Between the trimmed V and J ends, which lost 6 bases and 6 bases, there was a span of 14 bases. Germline V gene sequence: CDR1 MDHEN, CDR2 SYDVKM. The CDR3 sequence is 13 residues long. The CDR3 is CASSPVRSSEAFF. The CDR3, as DNA: TGTGCCAGCAGCCCTGTGCGGAGTTCTGAAGCTTTCTTT.

This clone was counted once. V usage is TRBV27 and J usage is TRBJ2-1; D unclear. Trimming left V 6 bases short and J 9 bases short, with 9 bases between. CDR3 size: 11 residues. Germline CDR1 is MNHEY and CDR2 is SMNVEV (reference sequence). The CDR3 reads CASRFGVEQFF. As DNA, the CDR3 is TGTGCCAGCAGGTTCGGAGTTGAGCAGTTCTTC.

CDR3 in DNA: TGTGCCAGCAGCTCGGGGAACAATCAGCCCCAGCATTTT. Encoded protein: CASSSGNNQPQHF. This chain joins TRBV6-5 and TRBJ1-5; the D is unclear. The CDR3 is 13 residues long. V was shortened by 6 bases and J by 3 bases, with 9 bases between the two germline ends. Germline V gene lookup returns CDR1 MNHEY and CDR2 SVGAGI.

Regarding this clone: A junction end diverges from the germline sequence, so it may reflect a read error. This chain joins TRBV7-6 and TRBJ1-1; D not certain. CDR3 length: 13 residues. The germline CDR1 and CDR2 sequences are SGHVS and FNYEAQ. In DNA form, the CDR3 reads TGTGTCAGCAGCTCGGGATCGGCAGTTGAAGCTTTCTTT. It is translated as CVSSSGSAVEAFF.

This chain's CDR3 is CASSSTLDPNYEQYF. CDR3 nucleotide sequence: TGCGCCAGCAGCTCGACACTAGACCCAAACTACGAGCAGTACTTC. The chain combines TRBV5-1 with TRBJ2-7; a possible D gene is TRBD2 (5 bases). Trimming cost V 3 bases and J 3 bases, with 16 bases left between them. This CDR3 has 15 amino acids. From germline, CDR1 is SGHRS and CDR2 YFSETQ. The variable domain in full, completed from reference TRBV5-1 and TRBJ2-7, reads KAGVTQTPRYLIKTRGQQVTLSCSPISGHRSVSWYQQTPGQGLQFLFEYFSETQRNKGNFPGRFSGRQFSNSRSEMNVSTLELGDSALYLCASSSTLDPNYEQYFGPGTRLTVT.

Turning to this clone: This sample also contains other DNA sequences that code for the same CDR3. The chain couples TRBV18 to TRBJ1-2; 8 nucleotides match TRBD1. CDR1 and CDR2 from the germline V gene are KGHSH and LQKENI. Unmatched junction bases numbered 6, after V lost 6 bases and J lost 6 bases. The CDR3 spans 13 residues. CDR3 sequence: CASSPGQGDGYTF. The CDR3 DNA sequence: TGTGCCAGCTCTCCCGGACAGGGAGATGGCTACACCTTC. Full variable domain (missing parts from reference TRBV18 and TRBJ1-2): NAGVMQNPRHLVRRRGQEARLRCSPMKGHSHVYWYRQLPEEGLKFMVYLQKENIIDESGMPKERFSAEFPKEGPSILRIQQVVRGDSAAYFCASSPGQGDGYTFGSGTRLTVV.

As regards this clone: Within the sample, other DNA sequences also encode this same CDR3. The genes are TRBV27 and TRBJ2-7; perhaps TRBD1 as D (6 bases). Trimming stripped 2 bases from V and 5 bases from J, with 10 bases between. Germline CDR1 reads MNHEY; CDR2 reads SMNVEV (reference sequence). The CDR3 extends over 13 amino acids. The DNA for the CDR3 is TGTGCCAGCAGTTTAACAGGGTCCCACGAGCAGTACTTC. Residues: CASSLTGSHEQYF.

This clone has a single count. V gene TRBV2 combines with J gene TRBJ2-2; maybe TRBD1 (6 bases). This CDR3 has 14 amino acids. The germline CDR1 and CDR2 sequences are SNHLY and FYNNEI. Trimming removed 6 bases from V and 5 bases from J, with 13 bases in between. The CDR3 loop reads CASSALGGTGELFF. The CDR3 nucleotides are TGTGCCAGCAGCGCGTTAGGGGGTACCGGGGAGCTGTTTTTT. Combining the CDR3 with reference TRBV2 and TRBJ2-2 gives the whole variable domain EPEVTQTPSHQVTQMGQEVILRCVPISNHLYFYWYRQILGQKVEFLVSFYNNEISEKSEIFDDQFSVERPDGSNFTLKIRSTKLEDSAMYFCASSALGGTGELFFGEGSRLTVL.

The V gene is TRBV27, the J gene TRBJ2-7; D perhaps matches TRBD2 (7 bases). The ends were cut back, 6 bases at V and 3 bases at J, with 15 bases in the middle. Germline lookup yields CDR1 MNHEY and CDR2 SMNVEV (reference sequence). This CDR3 spans 14 amino acids. DNA of the CDR3: TGTGCCAGCAGGGAAGGGGGGGATCTCTACGAGCAGTACTTC. Amino acids: CASREGGDLYEQYF.

The chain links TRBV7-2 to TRBJ2-5; 9 nucleotides line up with TRBD1. Germline-derived CDR1 and CDR2 are SGHTA and FQGNSA. CDR3 length equals 13 residues. Unmatched junction bases numbered 3, after V lost 6 bases and J lost 4 bases. Here the CDR3 DNA reads TGTGCCAGCAGAAAGGACAGGGGAGAGACCCAGTACTTC. Its protein is CASRKDRGETQYF.

This clone was detected a few times. The rearrangement uses TRBV2 and TRBJ2-2; 8 positions match TRBD1. Germline V gene data show CDR1 as SNHLY and CDR2 as FYNNEI. Unmatched junction bases numbered 11, after V lost 6 bases and J lost 5 bases. The CDR3 totals 16 residues. The CDR3 sequence is CASSQRQGKETGELFF. The CDR3 region has the DNA TGTGCCAGCAGCCAACGACAGGGGAAAGAAACCGGGGAGCTGTTTTTT.

V usage is TRBV4-1 and J usage is TRBJ2-3; D is perhaps TRBD2 (5 bases). The CDR3 covers 15 residues. From germline, CDR1 is MGHRA and CDR2 YSYEKL. Trimming stripped 1 base from V and 0 bases from J, with 8 bases between. The DNA of the CDR3 is TGCGCCAGCAGCCAAGGGAGACTAAGCACAGATACGCAGTATTTT. Translating it yields CASSQGRLSTDTQYF.

The chain is built from TRBV19 and TRBJ1-2; 7 bases align to TRBD1. Trimming took 7 bases from V and 6 from J; bases not matched to a gene: 11. Per the germline V gene, CDR1 is LNHDA and CDR2 is SQIVND (reference sequence). The CDR3 sequence is 14 residues long. The CDR3 loop reads CASKEGAVFHGYTF. The CDR3 DNA is TGTGCCAGTAAGGAGGGGGCGGTATTTCATGGCTACACCTTC.

This chain connects TRBV2 to TRBJ1-2, with a possible D match to TRBD1 (6 bases). The CDR3 is made up of 13 amino acids. Trimming pared 5 bases from V and 2 bases from J, leaving 9 bases between. CDR1 and CDR2 (germline): SNHLY, FYNNEI. The CDR3 sequence: CASSKTGNYGYTF. The DNA for the CDR3 is TGTGCCAGCAGTAAAACAGGGAACTATGGCTACACCTTC.

This chain uses TRBV11-2 with TRBJ2-7; weak D call: TRBD1 (5 bases). This CDR3 contains 16 residues. Germline CDR1 and CDR2: SGHAT and FQNNGV. Trimming removed 5 bases at V and 6 bases at J, with 23 bases between. CDR3 coding DNA: TGTGCCAGCAGCCGCCAGGGCCCCGGAATACCTAGCGAGCAGTACTTC. Encoded protein: CASSRQGPGIPSEQYF.